Listed below are T cell receptor beta chains from one sample, sequenced in a study of control samples from healthy donors and cancer patients. Measured with immunoSEQ multiplex PCR; TCRdb has only the in-frame clones, and not every one. The repertoire holds 130,000 to 150,000 clones, over 85% seen once, with around 10% in the top ten. Material for sequencing was blood. These receptors were taken from a man under 40 in good health. Each CDR3 is given with its conserved first and last residue. D genes are given only for firm matches. Where a row states a size, it is once, few, many or the class of an expanded clone; other rows omit it.

abundance	v_gene	j_gene	d_gene	CDR3nt	CDR3aa
NA	TRBV27	TRBJ1-5	NA	TGTGCCAGCAGTTCCATACGCCGGGGCGAGCCCCAGCATTTT	CASSSIRRGEPQHF
once	TRBV7-2	TRBJ2-3	NA	TGTGCCAGCAGCTCGGTATCGGATACGCAGTATTTT	CASSSVSDTQYF
NA	TRBV11-1	TRBJ2-5	TRBD1	TGTGCCAGCAGCCATCGGGACAGACAAGAGACCCAGTACTTC	CASSHRDRQETQYF
NA	TRBV7-9	TRBJ2-3	NA	TGTGCCAGCAGCTTAGGGGGGTTCGTGGGCACAGATACGCAGTATTTT	CASSLGGFVGTDTQYF
NA	TRBV7-2	TRBJ2-1	NA	TGTGCCAGCACCCGGGACTTTTCCTACAATGAGCAGTTCTTC	CASTRDFSYNEQFF
NA	TRBV7-2	TRBJ2-1	NA	TGTGCCAGCAGCTTAGATCCGTCCGATGAGCAGTTCTTC	CASSLDPSDEQFF
NA	TRBV28	TRBJ1-5	NA	TGTGCCAGCAGTTTATCGGATATGGGCAATCAGCCCCAGCATTTT	CASSLSDMGNQPQHF
NA	TRBV12-5	TRBJ1-4	TRBD1	TGTGCTAGTGGTTTGGTACTGTCGGGACAGACAACTAATGAAAAACTGTTTTTT	CASGLVLSGQTTNEKLFF
NA	TRBV14	TRBJ2-1	NA	TGTGCCAGCAGCCAATTCCCCTTAGGGGGCTACAATGAGCAGTTCTTC	CASSQFPLGGYNEQFF
NA	TRBV7-8	TRBJ1-5	NA	TGTGCCAGCAGCTTAGGTACGGGGAATCAGCCCCAGCATTTT	CASSLGTGNQPQHF
NA	TRBV18	TRBJ2-2	NA	TGTGCCAGCTCACCACTAGGGACTGGGAACACCGGGGAGCTGTTTTTT	CASSPLGTGNTGELFF
NA	TRBV15	TRBJ2-1	NA	TGTGCCACCAGCAGAGATTGGGGCACTTACAATGAGCAGTTCTTC	CATSRDWGTYNEQFF
NA	TRBV19	TRBJ1-3	NA	TGTGCCAGTAGTATTGGGAAGTTGCAGGGCCATCGCTCTGGAAACACCATATATTTT	CASSIGKLQGHRSGNTIYF
NA	TRBV6-5	TRBJ2-1	NA	TGTGCCAGCAGTTACGGTGGAATCTCCTACAATGAGCAGTTCTTC	CASSYGGISYNEQFF
NA	TRBV24-1	TRBJ2-7	TRBD2	TGTGCCACCAGTGACACTAGCGGGAGCTCCTACGAGCAGTACTTC	CATSDTSGSSYEQYF
NA	TRBV2	TRBJ2-6	NA	TGTGCCAGCAGTGCGGACTCTGGGGCCAACGTCCTGACTTTC	CASSADSGANVLTF
NA	TRBV6-5	TRBJ2-7	NA	TGTGCCAGCAGTTACTCGCAGGGTGGGTCCTACGAGCAGTACTTC	CASSYSQGGSYEQYF
NA	TRBV15	TRBJ1-4	NA	TGTGCCACCAGCAGAGTAGCGGGGATGAATGAAAAACTGTTTTTT	CATSRVAGMNEKLFF
NA	TRBV4-2	TRBJ1-6	TRBD1	TGTGCCAGCAGCCAAGTTGAAGCCAGGGGGCGATCACCCCTCCACTTT	CASSQVEARGRSPLHF
NA	TRBV28	TRBJ2-7	TRBD2	TGTGCCACCTCCGGGACTAGCGGGAGAGGTGTCTACGAGCAGTACTTC	CATSGTSGRGVYEQYF
once	TRBV28	TRBJ1-2	NA	TGTGCCAGCAGTCCAACGTGGGGGCGCCATGATGGCTACACCTTC	CASSPTWGRHDGYTF
NA	TRBV21-1	TRBJ1-1	NA	TGTGCCAGCAGCATCAGGACAGGGGGCGCGATGAACACTGAAGCTTTCTTT	CASSIRTGGAMNTEAFF
NA	TRBV28	TRBJ2-3	NA	TGTGCCAGCAACTCAGGGGCAGGGGTCACAGATACGCAGTATTTT	CASNSGAGVTDTQYF
NA	TRBV5-1	TRBJ1-1	NA	TGCGCCAGCAGCTTTGGCTGGAACACTGAAGCTTTCTTT	CASSFGWNTEAFF
NA	TRBV12-1	TRBJ2-7	NA	TGTGCCAGCAGCGCTCCCCTAGCGGGAGTCGACGAGCAGTACTTC	CASSAPLAGVDEQYF
few	TRBV4-2	TRBJ1-3	NA	TGTGCCAGCAGCCACTATGGCGTACAGGGATCAAGAAACACCATATATTTT	CASSHYGVQGSRNTIYF
NA	TRBV30	TRBJ1-2	TRBD1	TGTGCCTGGAGTGTACGATGGGACAGGGGGGTCCCCTATGGCTACACCTTC	CAWSVRWDRGVPYGYTF
NA	TRBV18	TRBJ2-5	TRBD2	TGTGCCAGCTCACCAATTGAGGGAGGGAGGACGTTAGAGACCCAGTACTTC	CASSPIEGGRTLETQYF
NA	TRBV6-4	TRBJ2-3	NA	TGTGCCAGCAGTGACAATGAGGGGAGCGGCACAGATACGCAGTATTTT	CASSDNEGSGTDTQYF
once	TRBV11-2	TRBJ2-1	TRBD2	TGTGCCAGCAGCATGGGACTAGCGGGAGGGCCTCGGTATGAGCAGTTCTTC	CASSMGLAGGPRYEQFF
once	TRBV9	TRBJ2-1	NA	TGTGCCAGCAGCGTAGGTAATCTAGCGAGCAATGAGCAGTTCTTC	CASSVGNLASNEQFF
NA	TRBV14	TRBJ2-7	NA	TGTGCCAGCAGCGAAGGGTACGGCGAGCAGTACTTC	CASSEGYGEQYF
NA	TRBV2	TRBJ1-4	NA	TGTGCCAGCAGTGAAGCAGTCCTACAGAATGAAAAACTGTTTTTT	CASSEAVLQNEKLFF
NA	TRBV18	TRBJ2-3	TRBD2	TGTGCCAGCTCACAAATCCCTAGCGGGGGAAGCACAGATACGCAGTATTTT	CASSQIPSGGSTDTQYF
NA	TRBV5-1	TRBJ1-3	TRBD1	TGCGCCAGTGCAGGGGGCGAAGGAAACACCATATATTTT	CASAGGEGNTIYF
NA	TRBV30	TRBJ2-3	TRBD2	TGTGCCTGGGCTAGCGGGAGATCCACAGATACGCAGTATTTT	CAWASGRSTDTQYF
NA	TRBV28	TRBJ1-3	TRBD1	TGTGCCAGCAGTTTATGGGACAGGGGCCTCTCTGGAAACACCATATATTTT	CASSLWDRGLSGNTIYF
NA	TRBV4-2	TRBJ2-7	TRBD1	TGTGCCAGCAGCCATTCCACAGGGGCCTCCAATGAAGAGCAGTACTTC	CASSHSTGASNEEQYF
many	TRBV29-1	TRBJ1-2	TRBD1	TGCAGCGTTGCCCCTACCCGGGACAGGGGGCATGGCTACACCTTC	CSVAPTRDRGHGYTF
NA	TRBV3-1/TRBV3-2	TRBJ1-3	NA	TGTGCCAGCTCGAAAGGACGGGCCAGAAGATCATACGGGTCTGGAAACACCATATATTTT	CASSKGRARRSYGSGNTIYF
NA	TRBV18	TRBJ1-6	TRBD1	TGTGCCAGCTCACCCAAGGGGGCGGCAGGGGTTTCACCCCTCCACTTT	CASSPKGAAGVSPLHF